Each of the 31 T cell receptor beta chains below was sequenced from the same sample in a study of T cell responses to AZD1222 COVID-19 vaccine. TCRdb keeps only in-frame clones here, not all; method: immunoSEQ multiplex PCR. The profile covers 75,000 to 95,000 clones, with 90% appearing a single time and 4.2% taken by the ten largest. The source was peripheral blood, collected on day 0 of AZD1222 vaccination. The source of these receptors is an adult in good health.

The chain couples TRBV11-1 to TRBJ1-1; D unclear. This CDR3 spans 13 amino acids. Germline V gene data show CDR1 as SGHAT and CDR2 as FQDESV (reference sequence). Trimming removed 3 bases at V and 4 bases at J, with 9 bases between. CDR3 nucleotide sequence: TGTGCCAGCAGCTTCGAGGCTCGCACTGAAGCTTTCTTT. This translates into CASSFEARTEAFF.

The chain uses TRBV12-3 or TRBV12-4 and TRBJ1-1, with 9 bases fitting TRBD1. There are 13 residues in the CDR3. V lost 5 bases and J lost 5; bases outside the gene matches: 3. The CDR3: CASSGQGNTEAFF. The CDR3 DNA is TGTGCCAGCAGTGGACAGGGGAATACTGAAGCTTTCTTT.

The rearrangement uses TRBV5-8 and TRBJ2-2, with TRBD1 identical over 10 bases. The V segment lost 2 bases and the J segment 7 bases; nucleotides outside the gene matches: 2. Per germline, CDR1 SGHTS and CDR2 YDEGEE. This CDR3 region has 14 residues. The CDR3 spells CASSLRTGGGELFF. The DNA of the CDR3 is TGTGCCAGCAGCTTACGGACAGGGGGCGGGGAGCTGTTTTTT.

The count of this clone is one. This chain links TRBV4-3 with TRBJ2-3, with D possibly called TRBD1 or TRBD2 (5 bases each). V dropped 1 base and J dropped 13 bases, with 15 bases sitting between them. Germline V gene data show CDR1 as LGHNA and CDR2 as YSLEER. CDR3 length: 13 residues. In DNA, the CDR3 is TGCGCCAGCAGCCAAGTCGGGACCCCCTTGAAGTATTTT. Protein sequence: CASSQVGTPLKYF.

The rearrangement joins TRBV30 to TRBJ1-4; 7 nucleotides align to TRBD1. This CDR3 has 16 residues. The trim removed 2 bases at V and 4 bases at J, leaving 10 bases unmatched. Germline CDR1 GTSNPN, CDR2 SVGIG (reference sequence). The CDR3 spells CAWSRPGQKNNEKLFF. The CDR3 region has the DNA TGTGCCTGGAGTCGCCCGGGACAGAAGAATAATGAAAAACTGTTTTTT.

The chain carries TRBV7-2 and TRBJ2-4; the match to TRBD1 covers 9 bases. J gave up 1 base and V 1 base, and 8 bases lay outside the gene matches. The CDR3 runs 18 residues. Germline V lookup: CDR1 SGHTA, CDR2 FQGNSA. The CDR3 here is CASSLVQGALAAKNIQYF. The CDR3 nucleotides are TGTGCCAGCAGCTTAGTACAGGGGGCTTTAGCGGCCAAAAACATTCAGTACTTC.

The chain couples TRBV7-9 to TRBJ2-7; the D is unclear. This CDR3 contains 14 residues. Trimming removed 7 bases from V and 4 bases from J, with 17 bases in between. CDR1 and CDR2 (germline): SEHNR, FQNEAQ (reference sequence). In nucleotides, the CDR3 is TGTGCCAGCACCACGGGTTTTTTATTTTACGAGCAGTACTTC. This gives the protein CASTTGFLFYEQYF.

The chain combines TRBV30 with TRBJ1-1; maybe TRBD1 (5 bases). From germline, CDR1 is GTSNPN and CDR2 SVGIG (reference sequence). The CDR3 is made up of 12 amino acids. V lost 3 bases to trimming and J lost 4 bases, with 9 bases between them. The CDR3, as DNA: TGTGCCTGGAGGCTGGGGGTCACTGAAGCTTTCTTT. Translated, it gives CAWRLGVTEAFF.

This clone was seen once. The chain combines TRBV7-9 with TRBJ2-5; 8 bases agree with TRBD1. The V gene end was trimmed by 9 bases and the J gene end by 4 bases; junction bases not matched to a gene: 4. Per germline, CDR1 SEHNR and CDR2 FQNEAQ (reference sequence). The CDR3 spans 12 residues. CDR3 coding DNA: TGTGCCAGTACAGGGGGACCAGAGACCCAGTACTTC. Its protein product is CASTGGPETQYF.

The V gene is TRBV5-1, the J gene TRBJ1-1; D is possibly TRBD1 (5 bases). Between the trimmed V and J ends, which lost 1 base and 0 bases, there was a span of 10 bases. The germline CDR1 and CDR2 sequences are SGHRS and YFSETQ. The CDR3 loop spans 15 amino acids. Here the CDR3 DNA reads TGCGCCAGCAGCTTGTTCGGAGGGGTGAACACTGAAGCTTTCTTT. Translation: CASSLFGGVNTEAFF.

The genes are TRBV3-1 (or the pseudogene TRBV3-2) and TRBJ2-7, with 10 bases identical to TRBD1. The CDR3 totals 13 residues. V lost 1 base and J lost 7; bases outside the gene matches: 1. Germline values: CDR1 LGHDT, CDR2 YNNKEL (reference sequence). In nucleotides, the CDR3 is TGTGCCAGCAGCCAAGGGACAGGGGGGGAGCAGTACTTC. Its translation is CASSQGTGGEQYF.

The chain combines TRBV11-2 with TRBJ2-7, with D maybe TRBD1 (5 bases). Trimming took off 4 bases at V and 3 bases at J, with 10 bases between the two ends. This CDR3 has 13 amino acids. Looked up from germline, CDR1 is SGHAT and CDR2 is FQNNGV. CDR3 DNA: TGTGCCAGCAGCTCGGCAGGGAACTACGAGCAGTACTTC. This gives the protein CASSSAGNYEQYF.

This chain uses TRBV18 with TRBJ1-2, with TRBD1 as a possible D gene (5 bases). Germline V CDR1 and CDR2: KGHSH, LQKENI. This CDR3 is built from 18 residues. V lost 6 bases, J lost 6 bases, and 29 bases lay in between. CDR3 sequence (DNA): TGTGCCAGCTCTCTAAATACCCGTGCAGGGACGGGGTCCAATGGCTACACCTTC. Translation: CASSLNTRAGTGSNGYTF.

This chain uses TRBV6-5 with TRBJ1-1, with 8 bases that match TRBD1. J gave up 2 bases and V 0 bases, and 2 bases lay outside the gene matches. CDR1 is MNHEY, CDR2 SVGAGI, per germline. This CDR3 contains 15 residues. The CDR3 protein is CASSYSGQDNTEAFF. DNA for the CDR3: TGTGCCAGCAGTTACTCGGGACAGGACAACACTGAAGCTTTCTTT.

The V gene is TRBV25-1, the J gene TRBJ1-5; D remains unclear. V was clipped by 0 bases and J by 1 base, with 7 bases between them. CDR1 MGHDK and CDR2 SYGVNS come from the germline V gene. The CDR3 extends over 15 amino acids. The CDR3 nucleotides are TGTGCCAGCAGTGAATATGGCCAGAGCAATCAGCCCCAGCATTTT. Translation: CASSEYGQSNQPQHF.

The CDR3 here is CAWSLQGGGYTF. In DNA form, the CDR3 reads TGTGCCTGGAGTTTACAGGGCGGGGGCTACACCTTC. The chain joins TRBV30 to TRBJ1-2; TRBD1 might be the D (6 bases). The CDR3 sequence is 12 residues long. CDR1 is GTSNPN, CDR2 SVGIG, per germline (reference sequence). Trimming cost V 2 bases and J 8 bases, with 12 bases left between them. Full variable domain (outside the CDR3, taken from reference TRBV30 and TRBJ1-2): SQTIHQWPATLVQPVGSPLSLECTVEGTSNPNLYWYRQAAGRGLQLLFYSVGIGQISSEVPQNLSASRPQDRQFILSSKKLLLSDSGFYLCAWSLQGGGYTFGSGTRLTVV.

The chain carries TRBV4-1 and TRBJ1-1; the D gene is possibly TRBD1 (6 bases). Trimming stripped 5 bases from V and 0 bases from J, with 22 bases between. The V gene's germline CDR1 is MGHRA and CDR2 YSYEKL. This CDR3 comprises 18 residues. The CDR3 loop is CASSYGRGADNMNTEAFF. DNA of the CDR3: TGCGCCAGCAGCTATGGCCGGGGGGCGGACAATATGAACACTGAAGCTTTCTTT.

V usage is TRBV7-3 and J usage is TRBJ2-7, with D possibly TRBD1 on 6 matching bases. V was trimmed by 5 bases and J by 2 bases, leaving 13 bases between them. CDR1 is SGHTA and CDR2 is FQGTGA in the germline V gene. The CDR3 totals 14 residues. CDR3 amino acids: CASSMTGHPYEQYF. As DNA, the CDR3 is TGTGCCAGCAGCATGACGGGACACCCCTACGAGCAGTACTTC.

The chain is built from TRBV10-2 and TRBJ1-1; maybe TRBD1 (5 bases). Germline V gene lookup returns CDR1 WSHSY and CDR2 SAAADI. V dropped 5 bases and J dropped 5 bases, with 9 bases sitting between them. The CDR3 covers 12 residues. CDR3 bases: TGCGCCAGCAGTCGGGGGTCGACTGAAGCTTTCTTT. It codes for CASSRGSTEAFF.

CDR3 bases: TGCGCCAGCAGCCTATGGAGCGGCGATACGCAGTATTTT. The encoded protein is CASSLWSGDTQYF. The chain employs TRBV5-1 and TRBJ2-3, with a weak D call TRBD2 (5 bases). The CDR3 contains 13 residues. Germline V gene lookup returns CDR1 SGHRS and CDR2 YFSETQ. V dropped 4 bases and J dropped 6 bases, with 12 bases sitting between them.

The chain combines TRBV10-1 with TRBJ2-5, with 10 bases aligning to TRBD2. This CDR3 has 14 residues. The germline V gene encodes CDR1 WNHNN and CDR2 SYGVQD (reference sequence). Unmatched junction bases numbered 6, after V lost 9 bases and J lost 2 bases. The CDR3 DNA reads as TGCGCCAGGACCCTAGCGGGGGCTCAAGAGACCCAGTACTTC. It yields the protein CARTLAGAQETQYF.

The CDR3 region has the DNA TGTGCCAGTAGTAAACTTAGCGGGGGGGCGGTTGAGCAGTTCTTC. It is translated as CASSKLSGGAVEQFF. The J gene is TRBJ2-1, the V gene TRBV19; 11 bases are shared with TRBD2. Germline V gene data show CDR1 as LNHDA and CDR2 as SQIVND (reference sequence). The CDR3 sequence is 15 residues long. Unmatched junction bases numbered 8, after V lost 4 bases and J lost 9 bases.

The chain employs TRBV27 and TRBJ1-5, with TRBD1 as a possible D gene (6 bases). This CDR3 has 15 amino acids. Trimming took 0 bases from V and 11 from J, leaving 17 bases between them. The germline gives CDR1 MNHEY, CDR2 SMNVEV (reference sequence). The CDR3 DNA is TGTGCCAGCAGTTTATCACAGGGCCCATTCTCGACCCAGCATTTT. Translating it yields CASSLSQGPFSTQHF.

J is TRBJ1-2 and V is TRBV6-6; D gene ambiguous. Germline CDR1 and CDR2: MNHNY and SVGAGI (reference sequence). Trimming shortened V by 2 bases and J by 4 bases, and 8 bases separated the two germline ends. The CDR3 consists of 13 residues. This CDR3 reads CASSYVQFYGYTF. The CDR3 DNA reads TGTGCCAGCAGTTACGTACAGTTCTATGGCTACACCTTC.

This clone has more than one count but fewer than ten. The V and J genes are TRBV9 and TRBJ2-5, with 9 bases identical to TRBD1. The germline gives CDR1 SGDLS, CDR2 YYNGEE. CDR3 size: 14 residues. Trimming at V came to 2 bases and at J to 4 bases, leaving 3 bases not matched to a gene. CDR3 amino acids: CASSVTGGAETQYF. The CDR3, as DNA: TGTGCCAGCAGCGTCACAGGGGGCGCAGAGACCCAGTACTTC.

The chain employs TRBV4-1 and TRBJ1-5, with 7 bases fitting TRBD1. Germline V gene sequence: CDR1 MGHRA, CDR2 YSYEKL. V was clipped by 4 bases and J by 0 bases; unmatched bases: 6. The CDR3 is 16 residues long. The DNA for the CDR3 is TGCGCCAGCAGCCCGGGGACAGAATATAGCAATCAGCCCCAGCATTTT. Translating gives CASSPGTEYSNQPQHF.

The V call is TRBV27, the J call TRBJ2-7; 7 positions match TRBD2. Germline V gene data show CDR1 as MNHEY and CDR2 as SMNVEV (reference sequence). With 3 bases clipped from V and 1 base from J, the junction kept 6 bases outside the gene matches. This CDR3 region has 15 residues. CDR3 sequence reads: CASSLRGSGSYEQYF. CDR3 DNA: TGTGCCAGCAGTTTGCGCGGGAGTGGGTCCTACGAGCAGTACTTC.

The count of this clone is one. This chain joins TRBV6-5 and TRBJ2-5, with unresolved D. The CDR3 extends over 11 amino acids. Germline-derived CDR1 and CDR2 are MNHEY and SVGAGI. V lost 6 bases and J 4 bases, leaving 6 bases between the germline ends. The CDR3 here is CASRRGETQYF. The CDR3 nucleotides read TGTGCCAGCAGACGAGGAGAGACCCAGTACTTC.

This clone was seen only a few times. V gene TRBV27 combines with J gene TRBJ2-5; D is ambiguous. The V and J ends lost 5 bases and 4 bases respectively, with 8 bases between them. The CDR3 loop spans 12 amino acids. CDR1 is MNHEY and CDR2 is SMNVEV in the germline V gene (reference sequence). The CDR3 coding sequence is TGTGCCAGCAGTCCATCTGGAGAGACCCAGTACTTC. This translates into CASSPSGETQYF.

The CDR3 DNA sequence: TGTGCCAGCAGTTTGGCCCCCGAGAAAGCTTTCTTT. It codes for CASSLAPEKAFF. The chain links TRBV12-3 or TRBV12-4 to TRBJ1-1; unclear D gene. CDR3 size: 12 residues. Trimming stripped 3 bases from V and 9 bases from J, with 11 bases between.

The V and J genes are TRBV18 and TRBJ1-5; D might be TRBD1 (5 bases). Looked up from germline, CDR1 is KGHSH and CDR2 is LQKENI. This CDR3 has 20 amino acids. V lost 1 base, J lost 7 bases, and 29 bases lay in between. The CDR3 DNA reads as TGTGCCAGCTCACCACGATTGATCAGGCAGGGTGCGGAATTTTCCCAGCCCCAGCATTTT. Translated, it gives CASSPRLIRQGAEFSQPQHF.